A single sample gave rise to the 7 T cell receptor beta chains below, sequenced in a study of shared clonotypes between healthy human individuals. Sequencing used immunoSEQ multiplex PCR; TCRdb keeps in-frame clones, though not all of them. Of around 2,000,000 clones detected, about 92% appear once; the ten largest clones hold 1.5% to 2%. The naive CD8 fraction comprised CD45RO-negative cells positively selected for CCR7 and excluded terminally differentiated effector memory CD45RA+ cells. The sample consisted of naive CD8+ T cells from PBMCs. The receptors derive from a man between 18 and 35 years old in good health. Some clones in this sample may be carry-over from other donors' samples.

J is TRBJ1-2 and V is TRBV7-9; D is possibly TRBD1 (5 bases). CDR3 size: 15 residues. V lost 6 bases and J lost 3, with 17 bases in between. Germline V gene sequence: CDR1 SEHNR, CDR2 FQNEAQ (reference sequence). The CDR3 sequence is CASSRQPGLDYGYTF. CDR3 DNA sequence: TGTGCCAGCAGTCGTCAACCAGGGTTGGACTATGGCTACACCTTC.

This sequence joins TRBV19 and TRBJ2-5; 7 nucleotides line up with TRBD1. V dropped 8 bases and J dropped 2; count of bases not matched to a gene: 14. The CDR3 loop spans 16 amino acids. CDR1 and CDR2 (germline): LNHDA, SQIVND (reference sequence). In nucleotides, the CDR3 is TGTGCCAGTGGGGTAGGGACAGCTATTTTTCAAGAGACCCAGTACTTC. This encodes CASGVGTAIFQETQYF.

The J gene is TRBJ2-7, the V gene TRBV7-2; D may correspond to TRBD1 or TRBD2 (5 bases each). There are 17 residues in the CDR3. Trimming took 0 bases from V and 5 from J, leaving 20 bases between them. From germline, CDR1 is SGHTA and CDR2 FQGNSA. The CDR3 reads CASSLAGLEVGLHEQYF. The DNA of the CDR3 is TGTGCCAGCAGCTTAGCGGGGTTGGAGGTGGGGCTACACGAGCAGTACTTC.

This rearrangement joins TRBV6-6 to TRBJ1-4; D ambiguous. Trimming stripped 2 bases from V and 8 bases from J, with 9 bases between. Germline CDR1 is MNHNY and CDR2 is SVGAGI (reference sequence). The CDR3 has 13 amino acids. CDR3 in amino acids: CASSYGKNEKLFF. Written as DNA, the CDR3 is TGTGCCAGCAGTTACGGGAAGAACGAAAAACTGTTTTTT.

This clone has a single count. The chain carries TRBV7-9 and TRBJ1-2, with TRBD1 matching 9 bases. Unmatched junction bases numbered 16, after V lost 4 bases and J lost 4 bases. The germline V gene encodes CDR1 SEHNR and CDR2 FQNEAQ (reference sequence). The CDR3 length is 18 residues. The CDR3 sequence: CASSSTRTGTGTIYGYTF. The CDR3 nucleotides are TGTGCCAGCAGCTCAACACGGACCGGGACAGGGACGATCTATGGCTACACCTTC.

V and J are TRBV28 and TRBJ1-5; perhaps TRBD1 as D (5 bases). Trimming removed 4 bases at V and 0 bases at J, with 16 bases between. Germline V lookup: CDR1 MDHEN, CDR2 SYDVKM. The CDR3 runs to 17 residues. The CDR3 here is CASSWGGVSYSNQPQHF. As DNA, the CDR3 is TGTGCCAGCAGTTGGGGCGGGGTTTCTTATAGCAATCAGCCCCAGCATTTT.

The rearrangement uses TRBV11-2 and TRBJ2-7, with 7 bases fitting TRBD2. The CDR3 runs to 14 residues. Per germline, CDR1 SGHAT and CDR2 FQNNGV. Trimming took 5 bases from V and 2 from J; bases not matched to a gene: 6. CDR3 residues: CASSPGGLPYEQYF. The CDR3 DNA is TGTGCCAGCAGCCCCGGGGGACTACCCTACGAGCAGTACTTC. Variable domain in full (rest from reference TRBV11-2 and TRBJ2-7): EAGVAQSPRYKIIEKRQSVAFWCNPISGHATLYWYQQILGQGPKLLIQFQNNGVVDDSQLPKDRFSAERLKGVDSTLKIQPAKLEDSAVYLCASSPGGLPYEQYFGPGTRLTVT.